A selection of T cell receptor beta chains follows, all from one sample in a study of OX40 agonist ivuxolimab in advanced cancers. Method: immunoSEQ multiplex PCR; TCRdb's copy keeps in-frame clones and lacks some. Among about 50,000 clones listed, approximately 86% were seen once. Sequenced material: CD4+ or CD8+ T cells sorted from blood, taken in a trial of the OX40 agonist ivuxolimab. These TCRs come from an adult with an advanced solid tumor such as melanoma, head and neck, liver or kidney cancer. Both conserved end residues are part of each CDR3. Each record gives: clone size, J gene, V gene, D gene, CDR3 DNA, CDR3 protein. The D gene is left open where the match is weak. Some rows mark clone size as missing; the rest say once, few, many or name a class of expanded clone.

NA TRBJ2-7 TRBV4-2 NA TGTGCCAGCAGCCCACTCGTTAGCTCCTACGAGCAGTACTTC CASSPLVSSYEQYF
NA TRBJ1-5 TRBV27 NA TGTGCCAGCGGGTTGGGGAACCATCCCCAGCATTTT CASGLGNHPQHF
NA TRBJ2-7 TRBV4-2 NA TGTGCCAGCAGCCACCCAACTACCTCCTACGAGCAGTACTTC CASSHPTTSYEQYF
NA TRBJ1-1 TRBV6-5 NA TGTGCCAGCAGTACAGAGAACACTGAAGCTTTCTTT CASSTENTEAFF
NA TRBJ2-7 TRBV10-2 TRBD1 TGCGCCAGCACCCAGGACAGGGTTCTGCGCGAGCAGTACTTC CASTQDRVLREQYF
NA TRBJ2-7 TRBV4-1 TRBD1 TGCGCCAGCAGCCCGGGACAGGGTTCCTACGAGCAGTACTTC CASSPGQGSYEQYF
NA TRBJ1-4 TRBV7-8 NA TGTGCCAGCACGAACCTCCGGGATGACCATGAAAAACTGTTTTTT CASTNLRDDHEKLFF
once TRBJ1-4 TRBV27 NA TGTGCCAGTAGGGGTGGGGTGGAAAAACTGTTTTTT CASRGGVEKLFF
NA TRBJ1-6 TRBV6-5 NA TGTGCCAGCAGTTACTCGACAGGTCAGCATTCACCCCTCCACTTT CASSYSTGQHSPLHF
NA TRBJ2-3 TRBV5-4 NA TGTGCCAGCAGCTCTCGACAGGGCACAGATACGCAGTATTTT CASSSRQGTDTQYF
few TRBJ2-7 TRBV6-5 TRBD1 TGTGCCAGCAGTTTACAGGGGGGAAACTACGAGCAGTACTTC CASSLQGGNYEQYF
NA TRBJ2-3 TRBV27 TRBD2 TGTGCCAGCAGTTTATGGGTAGCGGGAGGGAGGTTAGATACGCAGTATTTT CASSLWVAGGRLDTQYF
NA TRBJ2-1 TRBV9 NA TGTGCCAGCAGCCCCAGCAATGAGCAGTTCTTC CASSPSNEQFF
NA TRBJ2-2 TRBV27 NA TGTGCCAGTGGCAGGACCGGGGAGCTGTTTTTT CASGRTGELFF
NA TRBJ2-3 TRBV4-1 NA TGCGCCAGCAGCCAAGTGGAGGGTCCAGATACGCAGTATTTT CASSQVEGPDTQYF
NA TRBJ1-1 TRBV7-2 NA TGTGCCAGCAGCCCGAGGATGAACACTGAAGCTTTCTTT CASSPRMNTEAFF
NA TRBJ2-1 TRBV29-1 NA TGCAGCGTTGTGGCAGGGGTGAACAATGAGCAGTTCTTC CSVVAGVNNEQFF
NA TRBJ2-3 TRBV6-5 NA TGTGCCAGCAGTCTTACGTTGGCCACAGATACGCAGTATTTT CASSLTLATDTQYF
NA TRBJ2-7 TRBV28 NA TGTGCCAGCAGTCCATGGGGAGGGGGGGCGGACGAGCAGTACTTC CASSPWGGGADEQYF